Presented here are 12 T cell receptor beta chains from one specimen sequenced in a study of Ad26.COV2.S vaccination and SARS-CoV-2 variants. The repertoire was sequenced with immunoSEQ multiplex PCR; TCRdb's copy has only in-frame clones and lacks some. The sample consists of about 280,000 clones, over 75% of them appearing once. Stated treatment: approximately 18 received Ad26.COV2.S at low or high dose, single or two shots; about 5 received placebo; per-sample allocation not given. Samples came from day 63 after the first vaccine or placebo injection. The sample consisted of peripheral blood, taken in a trial of Ad26.COV2.S vaccine versus placebo. These TCRs come from a person aged 18 to 65 who received the Ad26.COV2.S COVID-19 vaccine or a placebo.

The chain joins TRBV6-5 to TRBJ1-2, with 7 bases identical to TRBD1. The germline gives CDR1 MNHEY, CDR2 SVGAGI. Trimming took 7 bases from V and 1 from J; bases not matched to a gene: 9. The CDR3 loop spans 15 amino acids. The CDR3 loop reads CASIPGQTRNYGYTF. The CDR3 DNA reads TGTGCCAGCATACCGGGACAGACACGTAACTATGGCTACACCTTC.

The J gene is TRBJ1-2, the V gene TRBV19; D is uncertain. V shed 0 bases and J shed 3 bases, with 11 bases lying between them. CDR1 and CDR2 from the germline V gene are LNHDA and SQIVND (reference sequence). This CDR3 comprises 15 residues. CDR3 region: CASSIDGVAYYGYTF. The CDR3 coding sequence is TGTGCCAGTAGTATAGATGGAGTAGCTTACTATGGCTACACCTTC.

This chain uses TRBV2 with TRBJ2-3, with D tentatively TRBD1 (6 bases). Trimming removed 6 bases from V and 0 bases from J, with 13 bases in between. The CDR3 spans 15 residues. Per the germline V gene, CDR1 is SNHLY and CDR2 is FYNNEI. This chain's CDR3 is CASSPGTPSTDTQYF. As DNA, the CDR3 is TGTGCCAGCAGCCCTGGGACACCTAGCACAGATACGCAGTATTTT.

The chain employs TRBV4-3 and TRBJ2-3; either TRBD1 or TRBD2 may fit D (5 bases each). The V gene lost 0 bases and the J gene lost 7 bases, with 14 bases spanning the gap. CDR1 LGHNA and CDR2 YSLEER come from the germline V gene. CDR3 length: 15 amino acids. CDR3 sequence (DNA): TGCGCCAGCAGCCAAGATCCCGGGACCTCCTATACGCAGTATTTT. Translation gives CASSQDPGTSYTQYF.

This CDR3 reads CASSLQWGSYEQYF. The CDR3, as DNA: TGTGCCAGCAGCTTACAGTGGGGTAGCTACGAGCAGTACTTC. The chain links TRBV7-2 to TRBJ2-7; D gene unclear. CDR3 length equals 14 residues. Germline V CDR1 and CDR2: SGHTA, FQGNSA. V lost 2 bases to trimming and J lost 3 bases, with 11 bases between them.

V is TRBV15 and J is TRBJ1-1; 7 bases align to TRBD1. This CDR3 has 15 residues. The germline gives CDR1 LNHNV, CDR2 YYDKDF (reference sequence). The junction had 7 bases not matched to a gene; V was cut back by 2 bases and J by 4 bases. CDR3 nucleotide sequence: TGTGCCACCAGCAGAAGGAGACAGGGTATCACTGAAGCTTTCTTT. It encodes CATSRRRQGITEAFF.

This sequence joins TRBV5-1 and TRBJ2-3; 8 bases line up with TRBD2. After removal of 0 bases from V and 0 bases from J, the junction contained 12 bases not matched to a gene. Germline V lookup: CDR1 SGHRS, CDR2 YFSETQ. The CDR3 covers 19 residues. For the CDR3, the DNA is TGCGCCAGCAGCTTGGCCGGAGTAGCGGGAACCCATAGCACAGATACGCAGTATTTT. Its protein is CASSLAGVAGTHSTDTQYF.

The chain links TRBV27 to TRBJ2-7; either TRBD1 or TRBD2 may supply D (5 bases each). CDR1 and CDR2 (germline): MNHEY, SMNVEV (reference sequence). CDR3 size: 15 residues. V lost 5 bases, J lost 2 bases, and 16 bases lay in between. CDR3 residues: CASSLSGTLTYEQYF. The DNA of the CDR3 is TGTGCCAGCAGTCTCTCCGGGACGCTCACCTACGAGCAGTACTTC.

This clone has just a few counts. The chain couples TRBV2 to TRBJ1-1; D is uncertain. Trimming took 2 bases from V and 3 from J, leaving 7 bases between them. This CDR3 is 13 amino acids long. Germline V gene lookup returns CDR1 SNHLY and CDR2 FYNNEI. CDR3 nucleotide sequence: TGTGCCAGCAGTGAACTAGAGGACACTGAAGCTTTCTTT. The encoded protein is CASSELEDTEAFF.

This chain joins TRBV19 and TRBJ1-3; tentatively, D is TRBD1 (6 bases). V lost 9 bases and J 2 bases, leaving 14 bases between the germline ends. The CDR3 length is 14 residues. In germline, CDR1 is LNHDA, CDR2 SQIVND (reference sequence). CDR3 coding DNA: TGTGCCAGCAGGGGCAGGGGAACTGGAAACACCATATATTTT. It specifies CASRGRGTGNTIYF.

V usage is TRBV18 and J usage is TRBJ1-2; 9 bases fit TRBD1. V lost 3 bases, J lost 4 bases, and 6 bases stayed unmatched. Germline CDR1 is KGHSH and CDR2 is LQKENI. CDR3 length: 15 residues. CDR3 DNA sequence: TGTGCCAGCTCACCGGGACAGGGAGGAATCTATGGCTACACCTTC. As protein: CASSPGQGGIYGYTF.

The chain joins TRBV7-8 to TRBJ1-5; 7 bases are a match to TRBD1. CDR1 is SGHVS and CDR2 is FQNEAQ in the germline V gene. J was trimmed by 0 bases and V by 1 base; bases with no gene match: 0. The CDR3 runs 15 residues. The chain's CDR3 is CASSLGTGSNQPQHF. As DNA, the CDR3 is TGTGCCAGCAGCTTAGGGACAGGTAGCAATCAGCCCCAGCATTTT.